The 24 T cell receptor beta chains below come from one sample, sequenced in a study of tumor and adjacent non-tumor tissue in lung cancer. No cell sorting was done before RNA was extracted from the tissue. The library came from three nested PCR rounds adapted from ARM-PCR protocols. A single record per CDR3 protein comes from TCRdb applying MiXCR to the multiplex PCR reads. In the table there are roughly 67,000 distinct CDR3 sequences, 60% of which are singletons. The sample taken for sequencing was lung tumor tissue. The receptors were gathered from a man in his fifties with non-small cell lung cancer.

This clonotype was found a few times. The chain links TRBV5-1 to TRBJ1-2; D is unresolved. Trimming left V 1 base short and J 7 bases short, with 14 bases between. Germline assignment: CDR1 SGHRS and CDR2 YFSETQ. This CDR3 contains 14 residues. The CDR3 DNA is TGCGCCAGCAGCTTGTCGGCGGATGGCTGTGGCTACACCTTC. Amino acid sequence: CASSLSADGCGYTF.

In the case of this clonotype: A much larger clone differs by one base, so this may be a read error. The rearrangement joins TRBV10-2 to TRBJ1-1; D call uncertain. CDR1 and CDR2 (germline): WSHSY, SAAADI. This CDR3 is 13 amino acids long. The CDR3 reads CANSKSPDTEAFF. DNA for the CDR3: TGCGCCAACAGTAAGTCCCCGGACACTGAAGCTTTCTTT.

This clonotype was recorded many times. The chain uses TRBV10-3 and TRBJ1-1, with 7 bases that match TRBD1. The CDR3 has 11 residues. Germline V gene lookup returns CDR1 ENHRY and CDR2 SYGVKD. The ends lost 5 bases at V and 8 bases at J; junction bases unmatched: 2. The CDR3 loop reads CAISQQGEAFF. The CDR3 region has the DNA TGTGCCATCAGTCAACAGGGGGAAGCTTTCTTT.

The CDR3 DNA reads as TGCGCCAGCAGCTTGGCCATAGCGCACGAGCAGTTCTTC. Translating gives CASSLAIAHEQFF. The chain joins TRBV5-1 to TRBJ2-1; weak D call: TRBD2 (5 bases). From germline, CDR1 is SGHRS and CDR2 YFSETQ. The V gene lost 0 bases and the J gene lost 10 bases, with 11 bases spanning the gap. The CDR3 has 13 amino acids.

In regard to this clonotype: An end of the junction differs from the germline gene, which may be a read error. J is TRBJ2-5 and V is TRBV5-4; D possibly uses TRBD1 or TRBD2 (6 bases each). Per germline, CDR1 SGHNT and CDR2 YYREEE (reference sequence). This CDR3 is built from 15 residues. CDR3 sequence: CASSKIQGGQEIQYF. The CDR3 nucleotides read TGTGCCAGCAGCAAGATACAGGGAGGCCAAGAGATCCAGTACTTC.

This clonotype has a handful of counts. The CDR3 does not close with the conserved phenylalanine or tryptophan, likely indicating a read error. V is TRBV20-1 and J is TRBJ2-2; D gene uncertain. This CDR3 region has 12 residues. V dropped 1 base and J dropped 6 bases, with 6 bases sitting between them. Germline-derived CDR1 and CDR2 are DFQATT and SNEGSKA (reference sequence). The CDR3 region is CSARVPAGELFL. CDR3 bases: TGCAGTGCTAGAGTTCCCGCCGGGGAGCTGTTTCTT.

In its sample, this clonotype was seen many times. The chain is built from TRBV7-9 and TRBJ2-6, with D possibly TRBD2 on 6 matching bases. CDR3 length equals 16 residues. The germline V gene encodes CDR1 SEHNR and CDR2 FQNEAQ (reference sequence). V lost 3 bases and J lost 3, with 12 bases in between. Here the CDR3 reads CASSFGSPLGANVLTF. The CDR3 DNA is TGTGCCAGCAGCTTCGGGAGTCCCCTTGGGGCCAACGTCCTGACTTTC.

This clonotype was detected many times. This sequence joins TRBV4-2 and TRBJ1-5; maybe TRBD1 (6 bases). Trimming cost V 0 bases and J 9 bases, with 27 bases left between them. There are 19 residues in the CDR3. Per germline, CDR1 LGHNA and CDR2 YNFKEQ. The CDR3 bases are TGTGCCAGCAGCCAAGATGATCATCCAGGGGCGCCCCTGAAAGGGCCCCAGCATTTT. It codes for CASSQDDHPGAPLKGPQHF.

This clonotype came up many times. This chain links TRBV7-8 with TRBJ2-7; tentatively, D is TRBD1 (8 bases). V dropped 7 bases and J dropped 0 bases, with 19 bases sitting between them. The CDR3 has 16 residues. The germline V gene has CDR1 SGHVS and CDR2 FQNEAQ. The chain's CDR3 is CASNRGVTGGSYEQYF. DNA for the CDR3: TGTGCCAGCAACCGGGGGGTTACAGGGGGCTCCTACGAGCAGTACTTC. The complete variable domain, with remaining parts taken from reference TRBV7-8 and TRBJ2-7, reads GAGVSQSPRYKVAKRGQDVALRCDPISGHVSLFWYQQALGQGPEFLTYFQNEAQLDKSGLPSDRFFAERPEGSVSTLKIQRTQQEDSAVYLCASNRGVTGGSYEQYFGPGTRLTVT.

A note on this clonotype: One end of the junction varies from germline; a read error may be responsible. The J gene is TRBJ1-2, the V gene TRBV6-5; perhaps TRBD1 as D (6 bases). Germline CDR1 and CDR2: MNHEY and SVGAGI. The CDR3 consists of 16 residues. The CDR3 DNA sequence: TGTGTCAGCAGAAAGTTAACAGGGACATATAACTATGACTACACCTTC. Its protein product is CVSRKLTGTYNYDYTF.

This clonotype occurred once. Because the CDR3 is missing its conserved closing phenylalanine or tryptophan, this is likely a read error. The J gene is TRBJ2-2, the V gene TRBV4-2; 11 positions agree with TRBD2. This CDR3 spans 16 amino acids. Germline V gene sequence: CDR1 LGHNA, CDR2 YNFKEQ. V lost 9 bases, J lost 7 bases, and 13 bases stayed unmatched. CDR3 protein: CASNQSTSGVVGELFL. In DNA, the CDR3 is TGTGCCAGTAACCAATCGACTAGCGGGGTGGTCGGGGAGCTGTTTCTT.

This clonotype was counted many times. The chain has TRBV29-1 and TRBJ2-1, with TRBD2 as a possible D gene (7 bases). V gave up 7 bases and J gave up 7 bases, with 17 bases separating them. Germline V lookup: CDR1 SQVTM, CDR2 ANQGSEA. This CDR3 contains 13 residues. CDR3 residues: CSGGGGALNEQFF. CDR3 nucleotides: TGCAGCGGGGGAGGGGGGGCATTAAATGAGCAGTTCTTC.

Details on this clonotype: Sequence at one end of the junction differs from germline and may be a read error. This sequence joins TRBV11-1 and TRBJ2-1; TRBD2 might be the D (6 bases). The CDR3 has 16 amino acids. Per germline, CDR1 SGHAT and CDR2 FQDESV (reference sequence). The CDR3: CASSSRGGGTYNEPFF. CDR3 bases: TGTGCCAGCAGCTCCCGGGGAGGAGGCACCTACAATGAGCCGTTCTTC.

On this clonotype: This likely comes from a read error, as the CDR3 has no conserved phenylalanine or tryptophan at its end. Because the CDR3's place on the DNA is in doubt, the DNA is left out and the CDR3 is given as listed by TCRdb. The V gene is TRBV6-6, the J gene TRBJ2-1; the D segment call TRBD1 is taken from the table without a DNA check. Germline values: CDR1 MNHNY, CDR2 SVGAGI (reference sequence). The CDR3 length equals 15 residues, ends included. CDR3 sequence reads: CASESGTGPMNEQLL.

As regards this clonotype: With a much larger clone just one base away, this may be a read error. V and J are TRBV2 and TRBJ2-7, with 8 bases identical to TRBD1. The CDR3 consists of 15 residues. The V gene end was trimmed by 3 bases and the J gene end by 2 bases; junction bases not matched to a gene: 6. Germline lookup yields CDR1 SNHLY and CDR2 FYNNEI. CDR3 in amino acids: CASSDATGVAYEQYF. The CDR3 DNA reads TGTGCCAGCAGTGACGCGACAGGGGTTGCCTACGAGCAGTACTTC.

At least ten counts were recorded for this clonotype. The chain is built from TRBV6-5 and TRBJ1-2; 8 nucleotides line up with TRBD1. With 6 bases clipped from V and 4 bases from J, the junction kept 10 bases outside the gene matches. The CDR3 covers 15 residues. The germline V gene has CDR1 MNHEY and CDR2 SVGAGI. CDR3 residues: CASSETSGTGYGYTF. CDR3 nucleotide sequence: TGTGCCAGCAGCGAAACCTCCGGGACAGGCTATGGCTACACCTTC.

About this clonotype itself: The conserved closing phenylalanine or tryptophan is absent in this CDR3, likely reflecting a read error. V and J are TRBV28 and TRBJ2-1; tentatively, D is TRBD2 (7 bases). Trimming shortened V by 7 bases and J by 9 bases, and 19 bases separated the two germline ends. In germline, CDR1 is MDHEN, CDR2 SYDVKM. This CDR3 is built from 14 residues. The CDR3 loop is CASKGGGGVGEQFY. CDR3 nucleotides: TGTGCCAGCAAAGGGGGGGGAGGTGTCGGTGAGCAGTTCTAC.

In this sample, this clonotype is medium-sized (0.01 to 0.1%). The chain couples TRBV10-2 to TRBJ2-7; the D gene could be TRBD1 or TRBD2 (5 bases each). CDR3 length equals 13 residues. Germline V gene data show CDR1 as WSHSY and CDR2 as SAAADI. Trimming took off 6 bases at V and 3 bases at J, with 12 bases between the two ends. The CDR3 DNA reads TGCGCCAGCAGATCCGGGACCAACTACGAGCAGTACTTC. It codes for CASRSGTNYEQYF.

Details on this clonotype: A much more abundant neighbour one base away suggests this may be a read error. The gene calls are TRBV6-5 and TRBJ2-7; D gene unclear. This CDR3 contains 16 residues. V dropped 0 bases and J dropped 3 bases, with 15 bases sitting between them. The germline V gene has CDR1 MNHEY and CDR2 SVGAGI. In nucleotides, the CDR3 is TGTGCCAGCAGTTACTCATACACCGCCGAAAACTACGAGCAGTACTTC. Translated, it gives CASSYSYTAENYEQYF.

About this clonotype: This is likely a read error, given that the CDR3 carries no conserved phenylalanine or tryptophan at its end. V is TRBV25-1 and J is TRBJ2-3; D is perhaps TRBD1 (5 bases). This CDR3 contains 14 residues. CDR1 is MGHDK, CDR2 SYGVNS, per germline. V shed 0 bases and J shed 5 bases, with 9 bases lying between them. In DNA form, the CDR3 reads TGTGCCAGCAGTGAATATGACAGTAGAGATACGCAGTATTCT. It translates to CASSEYDSRDTQYS.

This clonotype was counted many times. The chain uses TRBV4-2 and TRBJ1-3; no reliable D call. There are 14 residues in the CDR3. The germline V gene encodes CDR1 LGHNA and CDR2 YNFKEQ. The V gene lost 3 bases and the J gene lost 0 bases, with 6 bases spanning the gap. The CDR3 DNA reads TGTGCCAGCAGCCAGCCGAACTCTGGAAACACCATATATTTT. Translation: CASSQPNSGNTIYF.

This clonotype was counted a few times. The chain's CDR3 is CASSLDRGPSDTQYF. The CDR3 DNA sequence: TGTGCCAGCAGCTTAGACAGGGGGCCGTCAGATACGCAGTATTTT. The chain couples TRBV13 to TRBJ2-3, with 9 bases that match TRBD1. Per the germline V gene, CDR1 is PRHDT and CDR2 is FYEKMQ (reference sequence). The CDR3 contains 15 residues. J was trimmed by 4 bases and V by 1 base; bases with no gene match: 3.

Here the CDR3 DNA reads TGTGCCAGCAGCTTTGGGATACAGACCTACGAGCAGTACTTC. Translated: CASSFGIQTYEQYF. V usage is TRBV7-9 and J usage is TRBJ2-7; D unresolved. This CDR3 region has 14 residues. The V end lost 3 bases, the J end lost 2 bases, and 11 bases lay between the germline ends. From germline, CDR1 is SEHNR and CDR2 FQNEAQ (reference sequence).

The chain is built from TRBV6-1 and TRBJ2-1; TRBD2 aligns across 7 bases. Germline assignment: CDR1 MNHNS and CDR2 SASEGT. Losses at the gene ends were 3 bases for V and 3 bases for J; bases not matched to a gene: 8. The CDR3 is 16 amino acids. The CDR3 here is CASSDGSGKYYNEQFF. Here the CDR3 DNA reads TGTGCCAGCAGTGATGGCAGCGGGAAATACTACAATGAGCAGTTCTTC.